This T cell receptor beta chain was profiled in a study of healthy donors' naive CD4 and CD8 T cells. Findings and limits, study-wide: Naive CD4+ and CD8+ cells reportedly differed in usage of most V and J genes. Alpha and beta chains were sequenced in bulk without pairing.

CD4+CD8-CD45RO-CD45RA+ cells were naive CD4+; CD8+CD4-CD45RA+CD27bright cells were naive CD8+. In germline, CDR1 is SGHRS, CDR2 YFSETQ. CDR3 length: 16 residues. With regard to this clonotype: Its antigen is still unknown. An end of the junction does not agree with germline; a read error may underlie this.

Starting from 500 ng of total RNA, TCR libraries were made with linear amplification. Each CDR3 protein is one row after TCRdb ran MiXCR on the reads. The sample has about 180,000 distinct CDR3 sequences, around three quarters seen once; the top ten hold roughly 2.4%. Sequenced material: naive CD4+ and CD8+ T cells sorted from blood, pooled from several donors. The gene calls are TRBV5-1 and TRBJ1-1; no reliable D call. The sequence derives from a pool of human donors in good health; the sample pools cells from several healthy donors. CDR3 in amino acids: CASSLTPYSQNTEAFF. The CDR3 bases are TGTGCCAGCAGCTTGACCCCCTACAGCCAGAACACTGAAGCTTTCTTT.